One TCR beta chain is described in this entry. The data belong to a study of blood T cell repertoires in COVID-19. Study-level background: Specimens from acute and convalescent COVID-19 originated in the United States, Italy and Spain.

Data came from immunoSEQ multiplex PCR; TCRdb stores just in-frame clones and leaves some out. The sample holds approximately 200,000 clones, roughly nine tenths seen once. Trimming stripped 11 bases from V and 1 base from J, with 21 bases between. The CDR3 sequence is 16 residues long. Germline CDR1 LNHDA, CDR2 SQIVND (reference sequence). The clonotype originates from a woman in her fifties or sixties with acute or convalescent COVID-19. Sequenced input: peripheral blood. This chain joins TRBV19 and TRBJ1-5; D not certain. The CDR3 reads CASSGGYRGSNQPQHF. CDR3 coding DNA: TGTGCCTCCTCGGGAGGGTATCGAGGGAGCAATCAGCCCCAGCATTTT.